This TCR beta chain was found in a study of monozygotic twins with inflammatory bowel disease. CDR1 LNHDA and CDR2 SQIVND come from the germline V gene (reference sequence). The CDR3 extends over 15 amino acids. The template-switching step introduced UMIs that carried a 6-nucleotide sample barcode. TCRdb reprocessed the 5' RACE reads; each CDR3 protein has one entry and no DNA is given. This sample's clone table lists around 220,000 distinct CDR3 sequences. Study-level results: Among T cells, the various subtypes were not distinguishable. Repertoire similarity was not found to differ between concordant and discordant twins, possibly from limited power. IBD patients share fewer clonotypes with other people than healthy twins do, especially with disease activity.

Details on this clonotype: Its specificity is unknown.

Sequencing was carried out using blood. This TCR came from a human donor with ulcerative colitis or Crohn's disease, or a healthy co-twin of an affected twin (not recorded which). The gene calls are TRBV19 and TRBJ2-2; without DNA, the TCRdb call of TRBD1 cannot be checked. The CDR3: CASSKGLGTTGELFF.